This T cell receptor beta chain stems from a study of cytomegalovirus exposure and HLA in healthy donors. Notes on the study in general: Accurate predictions that matched the HLA-A and HLA-B alleles of most subjects were reportedly made from TCR beta sequences. Later work found most CMV-associated TCR beta chains apparently HLA-restricted.

Notes on this clone: Its antigen remains unidentified.

Nominal health characterized the donors when sampled, though unrecorded immune exposures were likely. The PCR employed 60 Vbeta primers together with 13 Jbeta primers. Using immunoSEQ multiplex PCR, the repertoire was profiled, and TCRdb retains in-frame clones only, with some absent. Of under 150,000 clones listed, about four fifths are singletons. Germline-derived CDR1 and CDR2 are SGHNT and YYREEE (reference sequence). V shed 4 bases and J shed 5 bases, with 12 bases lying between them. The CDR3 sequence is 14 residues long. The receptor was derived from a woman aged 40 to 55 in good health and CMV-seropositive. Sequencing used PBMCs. V gene TRBV5-4 combines with J gene TRBJ1-4; D remains unclear. The CDR3 reads CASSRDMSNEKLFF. CDR3 DNA sequence: TGTGCCAGCAGCCGTGACATGAGCAATGAAAAACTGTTTTTT.